What follows are 32 T cell receptor beta chains derived from one specimen sequenced in a study of blood T cells in healthy people across ages. Alongside a J-beta primer mix, a sample-barcoded 5' primer served in a second PCR lasting roughly 6 to 11 cycles. TCRdb re-analysed the 5' RACE reads in MiXCR, keeping a single row per CDR3 protein. The data contain about 840,000 distinct CDR3 sequences, 29% of them singletons. This sample was also put to use in a study of T cells of mothers and their children.

Sample: blood. These receptor sequences come from a woman aged 35 to 49 in good health.

This clonotype has at least ten counts. The V and J genes are TRBV20-1 and TRBJ2-7; D is uncertain. Trimming took 5 bases from V and 9 from J, leaving 26 bases between them. Germline V gene sequence: CDR1 DFQATT, CDR2 SNEGSKA (reference sequence). The CDR3 spans 15 residues. The CDR3 DNA reads as TGCAGTGCTTATAAGACTGGGTTGTCCGATAAGGGGCAGTACTTC. Protein sequence: CSAYKTGLSDKGQYF.

The chain joins TRBV6-6 to TRBJ1-1, with TRBD1 matching over 7 bases. Trimming at V came to 6 bases and at J to 5 bases, leaving 12 bases not matched to a gene. The CDR3 is made up of 15 amino acids. Germline CDR1 and CDR2: MNHNY and SVGAGI (reference sequence). The CDR3 DNA is TGTGCCAGCAGCCGGGGCCAGGGGGTGGCGACTGAAGCTTTCTTT. Translating gives CASSRGQGVATEAFF.

This clonotype was recorded a few times. Relative to the germline gene, one junction end is altered; a read error may explain this. The chain uses TRBV27 and TRBJ2-7; TRBD1 aligns across 9 bases. This CDR3 spans 15 amino acids. Germline V gene sequence: CDR1 MNHEY, CDR2 SMNVEV (reference sequence). CDR3 bases: TGTGCCTGCAGATATGCGGGACAGGGATCCTACGAGCAGTACTTC. Translated, it gives CACRYAGQGSYEQYF.

This clonotype was counted many times. The V call is TRBV10-3, the J call TRBJ2-3; D gene unclear. Germline V gene lookup returns CDR1 ENHRY and CDR2 SYGVKD. V was trimmed by 0 bases and J by 0 bases, leaving 7 bases between them. The CDR3 contains 15 residues. CDR3 sequence: CAISESGFSTDTQYF. The CDR3 DNA reads as TGTGCCATCAGTGAGTCTGGATTTAGCACAGATACGCAGTATTTT.

This chain links TRBV19 with TRBJ2-5; 9 bases are a match to TRBD1. The J call could be wrong; TRBJ2-7 is a better fit for the DNA end. Looked up from germline, CDR1 is LNHDA and CDR2 is SQIVND (reference sequence). This CDR3 comprises 15 residues. CDR3 sequence reads: CASSRTGTGNYEQYF. CDR3 bases: TGTGCCAGTAGTAGAACCGGGACAGGGAACTACGAGCAGTACTTC.

This clonotype was seen repeatedly, ten times or more. The rearrangement uses TRBV12-3 or TRBV12-4 and TRBJ2-5; tentative D call: TRBD1 (7 bases). V was shortened by 3 bases and J by 5 bases, with 13 bases between the two germline ends. CDR3 length: 14 amino acids. Here the CDR3 DNA reads TGTGCCAGCAGTTTTAAGGGGGCGGGGGAGACCCAGTACTTC. Translation gives CASSFKGAGETQYF.

This clonotype was picked up many times. The chain combines TRBV6-4 with TRBJ2-1, with D tentatively TRBD2 (6 bases). In germline, CDR1 is MRHNA, CDR2 SNTAGT. This CDR3 is 14 amino acids long. V was shortened by 2 bases and J by 3 bases, with 8 bases between the two germline ends. CDR3 bases: TGTGCCAGCAGTGACGGGCGGGACTACAATGAGCAGTTCTTC. Amino acids: CASSDGRDYNEQFF.

This clonotype came up a few times. The rearrangement uses TRBV20-1 and TRBJ1-5, with 11 bases fitting TRBD1. In germline, CDR1 is DFQATT, CDR2 SNEGSKA (reference sequence). V lost 0 bases to trimming and J lost 4 bases; unmatched junction nucleotides: 5. CDR3 length: 16 amino acids. The CDR3 DNA sequence: TGCAGTGCTAGAGAAGGACAGGGGGCCTGGAATCAGCCCCAGCATTTT. Residues: CSAREGQGAWNQPQHF.

The CDR3: CSASEGTGKYTF. DNA for the CDR3: TGCAGTGCTAGTGAGGGGACAGGGAAGTACACCTTC. The chain combines TRBV20-1 with TRBJ1-2, with 9 bases identical to TRBD1. V shed 3 bases and J 11 bases; nucleotides not matched to a gene: 7. Germline loops: CDR1 DFQATT, CDR2 SNEGSKA (reference sequence). This CDR3 has 12 amino acids.

This clonotype was counted ten times or more. The V call is TRBV11-2, the J call TRBJ1-2; D gene ambiguous. The germline CDR1 and CDR2 sequences are SGHAT and FQNNGV. The V and J ends lost 0 bases and 0 bases respectively, with 8 bases between them. CDR3 length equals 15 residues. The CDR3 DNA is TGTGCCAGCAGCTTAGAAGGCAGCACTAACTATGGCTACACCTTC. Protein product: CASSLEGSTNYGYTF.

The V gene is TRBV19, the J gene TRBJ1-5; maybe TRBD1 (5 bases). CDR3 size: 14 residues. CDR1 LNHDA and CDR2 SQIVND come from the germline V gene (reference sequence). Trimming left V 5 bases short and J 7 bases short, with 15 bases between. The DNA for the CDR3 is TGTGCCAGTAGTCAGTTATACGCAGGGCAGCCCCAGCATTTT. This codes for CASSQLYAGQPQHF.

V usage is TRBV2 and J usage is TRBJ1-1, with 10 nucleotides matching TRBD1. J lost 6 bases, V lost 6 bases, and 10 bases had no gene match. CDR3 length: 15 amino acids. Germline V gene data show CDR1 as SNHLY and CDR2 as FYNNEI. DNA of the CDR3: TGTGCCAGCAGGCCCCTGGGACAGGGGTTTTCTGAAGCTTTCTTT. Its translation: CASRPLGQGFSEAFF. The full variable domain, with the rest looked up from reference TRBV2 and TRBJ1-1, is EPEVTQTPSHQVTQMGQEVILRCVPISNHLYFYWYRQILGQKVEFLVSFYNNEISEKSEIFDDQFSVERPDGSNFTLKIRSTKLEDSAMYFCASRPLGQGFSEAFFGQGTRLTVV.

This chain joins TRBV12-3 or TRBV12-4 and TRBJ2-3; maybe TRBD2 (5 bases). Trimming removed 10 bases at V and 13 bases at J, with 24 bases between. The CDR3 runs 13 residues. The CDR3 sequence: CATKRERTDAEYF. CDR3 nucleotide sequence: TGTGCCACCAAGAGGGAAAGAACAGATGCGGAGTATTTT.

This clonotype occurred a few times. The chain uses TRBV14 and TRBJ1-2; 9 positions match TRBD1. The CDR3 covers 16 residues. Germline V CDR1 and CDR2: SGHDN, FVKESK. V dropped 1 base and J dropped 4; count of bases not matched to a gene: 7. The CDR3 region is CASSQGADRGSYGYTF. As DNA, the CDR3 is TGTGCCAGCAGCCAAGGCGCGGACAGGGGTAGCTATGGCTACACCTTC.

Concerning this clonotype itself: This clone may be a read error of a much larger clone one base away. V and J are TRBV5-1 and TRBJ2-7; TRBD2 might be the D (6 bases). Per the germline V gene, CDR1 is SGHRS and CDR2 is YFSETQ. The CDR3 is 15 amino acids. The CDR3 DNA reads TGCGCCAGCAGCTTGGATCCGGGGGAAGTCTACAAGCAGTACTTC. Protein product: CASSLDPGEVYKQYF.

V gene TRBV20-1 combines with J gene TRBJ2-5, with 10 positions matching TRBD1. The J call could be wrong; TRBJ2-7 is a better fit for the DNA end. Germline assignment: CDR1 DFQATT and CDR2 SNEGSKA (reference sequence). The CDR3 is 16 amino acids. The CDR3 reads CSARGAPGQGLAEQYF. Here the CDR3 DNA reads TGCAGTGCTAGAGGCGCCCCGGGACAGGGGCTTGCCGAGCAGTACTTC.

This clonotype was observed at least ten times. The chain recombines TRBV9 with TRBJ2-4, with D unresolved. CDR1 SGDLS and CDR2 YYNGEE come from the germline V gene. V dropped 0 bases and J dropped 9 bases, with 10 bases sitting between them. CDR3 size: 13 residues. The DNA for the CDR3 is TGTGCCAGCAGCGTAGAGTCAGCGAGCATTCAGTACTTC. Translating it yields CASSVESASIQYF.

The chain is built from TRBV18 and TRBJ2-7; D not certain. The germline gives CDR1 KGHSH, CDR2 LQKENI. The CDR3 is 15 residues long. Deletions cut 6 bases from V and 6 bases from J, with 21 bases between. The CDR3: CASSRKHGLECEQYF. In DNA form, the CDR3 reads TGTGCCAGCTCCCGAAAACACGGTTTGGAGTGCGAGCAGTACTTC.

The sample holds a few counts of this clonotype. The chain is built from TRBV6-1 and TRBJ2-1, with unresolved D. Per germline, CDR1 MNHNS and CDR2 SASEGT. Trimming cost V 7 bases and J 8 bases, with 9 bases left between them. The CDR3 sequence is 11 residues long. The CDR3 DNA reads TGTGCCAGCACTGACACCCATGAGCAGTTCTTC. This encodes CASTDTHEQFF.

This chain links TRBV4-3 with TRBJ1-5; D is possibly TRBD1 (5 bases). The CDR3 has 18 residues. V lost 4 bases and J 5 bases, leaving 24 bases between the germline ends. Germline CDR1 is LGHNA and CDR2 is YSLEER. The CDR3 coding sequence is TGCGCCAGCAGCCGGTATGGACGGGGACCCGGGACCCATCAGCCCCAGCATTTT. This encodes CASSRYGRGPGTHQPQHF.

The sample holds a few counts of this clonotype. The chain uses TRBV28 and TRBJ2-1; D uncertain. Germline V gene sequence: CDR1 MDHEN, CDR2 SYDVKM. With 5 bases removed from V and 9 bases from J, the gap between germline ends came to 17 bases. The CDR3 is 14 residues long. CDR3 sequence: CASSGPGRMGEQFF. The DNA for the CDR3 is TGTGCCAGCAGTGGTCCAGGCCGCATGGGTGAGCAGTTCTTC.

The gene calls are TRBV6-2 or TRBV6-3 and TRBJ1-1, with 11 bases aligning to TRBD1. The length of the CDR3 is 15 residues. V was pared by 4 bases and J by 1 base, with 2 bases of the junction left unmatched. The germline gives CDR1 MNHEY, CDR2 SVGEGT. CDR3 protein: CASSSGTGGNTEAFF. CDR3 sequence (DNA): TGTGCCAGCAGTTCCGGGACAGGGGGGAACACTGAAGCTTTCTTT.

Only a few counts were recorded for this clonotype. This chain connects TRBV12-3 or TRBV12-4 to TRBJ2-7; 9 bases fit TRBD1. The CDR3 totals 16 residues. J gave up 0 bases and V 6 bases, and 9 bases lay outside the gene matches. The CDR3 here is CASSRTGGSSSYEQYF. DNA of the CDR3: TGTGCCAGCAGCAGAACAGGGGGCTCCAGCTCCTACGAGCAGTACTTC.

The V and J genes are TRBV6-6 and TRBJ2-1; 13 bases map to TRBD2. This CDR3 has 15 residues. Germline loops: CDR1 MNHNY, CDR2 SVGAGI (reference sequence). After removal of 6 bases from V and 8 bases from J, the junction contained 7 bases not matched to a gene. The CDR3 protein is CASSLGTSGAHEQFF. Written as DNA, the CDR3 is TGTGCCAGCAGCCTAGGGACTAGCGGGGCTCATGAGCAGTTCTTC.

The DNA for the CDR3 is TGTGCCAGCAACCCGGGGACGGAGTATGCCAAAAACATTCAGTACTTC. Protein product: CASNPGTEYAKNIQYF. This chain connects TRBV5-8 to TRBJ2-4, with D perhaps TRBD1 or TRBD2 (5 bases each). The CDR3 loop spans 16 amino acids. V shed 6 bases and J shed 1 base, with 17 bases lying between them. The germline gives CDR1 SGHTS, CDR2 YDEGEE.

This clonotype was recorded many times. The chain is built from TRBV7-2 and TRBJ2-1, with TRBD2 matching over 8 bases. Losses at the gene ends were 1 base for V and 3 bases for J; bases not matched to a gene: 2. The CDR3 is made up of 15 amino acids. Germline CDR1 is SGHTA and CDR2 is FQGNSA. The chain's CDR3 is CASSLGRGGYNEQFF. The CDR3 DNA reads TGTGCCAGCAGCTTAGGCCGGGGGGGCTACAATGAGCAGTTCTTC.

This clonotype was seen many times. This chain links TRBV29-1 with TRBJ2-7; the D is unclear. The germline CDR1 and CDR2 sequences are SQVTM and ANQGSEA. V shed 3 bases and J shed 0 bases, with 12 bases lying between them. The CDR3 covers 14 residues. The DNA for the CDR3 is TGCAGCGTTGAGGGCCCCACGAGCTCCTACGAGCAGTACTTC. This codes for CSVEGPTSSYEQYF.

This clonotype was counted between two and nine times. The genes are TRBV28 and TRBJ1-2; 12 bases are shared with TRBD1. V was clipped by 5 bases and J by 3 bases; unmatched bases: 4. This CDR3 region has 15 residues. Germline CDR1 is MDHEN and CDR2 is SYDVKM. CDR3 sequence: CASSGGTGGDYGYTF. The CDR3 nucleotides are TGTGCCAGCAGTGGAGGGACAGGGGGCGACTATGGCTACACCTTC.

In this sample, this clonotype turned up many times. The chain combines TRBV20-1 with TRBJ2-7; TRBD2 agrees at 14 bases. The CDR3 is 14 residues long. V shed 5 bases, J shed 6 bases, and the junction held 6 bases outside the gene matches. In germline, CDR1 is DFQATT, CDR2 SNEGSKA (reference sequence). The CDR3 protein is CSAATSGGASEQYF. As DNA, the CDR3 is TGCAGTGCTGCGACTAGCGGGGGGGCCTCCGAGCAGTACTTC.

The chain links TRBV6-2 or TRBV6-3 to TRBJ2-3; D might be TRBD2 (7 bases). The germline V gene has CDR1 MNHEY and CDR2 SVGEGT. The CDR3 consists of 15 residues. Trimming cost V 2 bases and J 2 bases, with 11 bases left between them. DNA of the CDR3: TGTGCCAGCAGTTACATGGGGGGGGCCACAGATACGCAGTATTTT. Translating gives CASSYMGGATDTQYF.

This clonotype was seen more than once but under ten times. The genes are TRBV6-6 and TRBJ1-4, with D tentatively TRBD1 (5 bases). CDR1 is MNHNY, CDR2 SVGAGI, per germline (reference sequence). Trimming shortened V by 2 bases and J by 8 bases, and 15 bases separated the two germline ends. The CDR3 length is 15 residues. In nucleotides, the CDR3 is TGTGCCAGCAGTTACAGGGGCCGGGAAAAGGAAAAACTGTTTTTT. Encoded protein: CASSYRGREKEKLFF.

This chain joins TRBV28 and TRBJ2-3, with 12 bases aligning to TRBD1. CDR1 and CDR2 (germline): MDHEN, SYDVKM. The CDR3 contains 14 residues. V lost 4 bases and J lost 5; bases outside the gene matches: 1. CDR3 in amino acids: CASSWDRGLDTQYF. CDR3 sequence (DNA): TGTGCCAGCAGTTGGGACAGGGGGCTAGATACGCAGTATTTT. The full variable domain, with the rest looked up from reference TRBV28 and TRBJ2-3, is DVKVTQSSRYLVKRTGEKVFLECVQDMDHENMFWYRQDPGLGLRLIYFSYDVKMKEKGDIPEGYSVSREKKERFSLILESASTNQTSMYLCASSWDRGLDTQYFGPGTRLTVL.